This is a list of T cell receptor beta chains from one sample in a study of CD8 T cells in Susac syndrome. Via MiXCR, TCRdb re-called the immunoSEQ multiplex PCR reads, giving one row per CDR3 protein. The table includes about 300,000 distinct CDR3 sequences, roughly 85% detected once. What was sequenced was CD8+ T cells from PBMCs. The receptor source for this set is a human donor with multiple sclerosis. Each CDR3 is given with its conserved first and last residue.

TRBV4-3	TRBJ2-5	CASSQEMGWWTPRFAQYF
TRBV20-1	TRBJ1-6	CSARDHERGVALHF
TRBV5-5	TRBJ2-3	CASSLFGENTDTQYF
TRBV27	TRBJ2-7	CASSIREDYEQYF
TRBV29-1	TRBJ2-4	CSVSGTGGDSRNIQYF
TRBV29-1	TRBJ1-3	CSVAQGRDSGNTIYF
TRBV5-4	TRBJ2-7	CASSGGLAAPYEQYF
TRBV4-3	TRBJ2-7	CASSQRTGPTHEQYF
TRBV11-2	TRBJ2-1	CASSQLAGTYNEQFF
TRBV19	TRBJ2-1	CASSIRDSGGNEQFF
TRBV4-3	TRBJ2-2	CASSYSGKNTGELFF
TRBV25-1	TRBJ2-1	CASSDRSSSYNEQFF
TRBV3-1	TRBJ1-1	CASSQEGRRQGNTEAFF
TRBV7-2	TRBJ2-7	CASSSGWSHEQYF
TRBV19	TRBJ2-7	CATGTGAGGLFDEQYF
TRBV5-1	TRBJ2-1	CASSWGLAGGGNNEQFF
TRBV7-2	TRBJ2-3	CASSLIVAADTQYF
TRBV10-3	TRBJ2-1	CAISDPDRGGNEQFF
TRBV28	TRBJ2-1	CASSLGTRTGDNEQFF
TRBV7-9	TRBJ1-3	CASSNQEGLFGNTIYF
TRBV30	TRBJ2-7	CAWSQGQEGYEQYF
TRBV28	TRBJ2-2	CASSFSSGQTGELFF
TRBV3-1	TRBJ2-3	CASSQPVARGARTDTQYF
TRBV4-2	TRBJ2-5	CASSQAGLAVETQYF
TRBV11-2	TRBJ2-2	CASNFSGRFGRELFF
TRBV7-9	TRBJ2-7	CASSLEQVAGGPYEQYF
TRBV12-3/TRBV12-4	TRBJ2-1	CASSPGTSGSDEQFF
TRBV6-2/TRBV6-3	TRBJ1-1	CASSYPSFVWSTEAFF
TRBV29-1	TRBJ2-7	CSVDLREGYEQYF
TRBV30	TRBJ1-1	CAWSAGRGSEAFF
TRBV20-1	TRBJ2-5	CSAKPGQGQETQYF
TRBV13	TRBJ2-5	CASSLRSQYQETQYF
TRBV27	TRBJ2-1	CASSLVAVPYNEQFF
TRBV7-9	TRBJ2-2	CASSLDRGTGELFF
TRBV7-2	TRBJ2-1	CASSPGLAGDDEQFF
TRBV5-5	TRBJ2-3	CASSLVQGVTDTQYF
TRBV6-5	TRBJ1-2	CASSYSKGGNYGYTF
TRBV6-1	TRBJ1-5	CASSDLRINQPQHF
TRBV19	TRBJ2-7	CASSSAGLTFYEQYF
TRBV5-6	TRBJ2-1	CASSLSPSPTYNEQFF
TRBV20-1	TRBJ2-4	CSASPQPWAKNIQYF
TRBV27	TRBJ2-7	CASSSDAYYEQYF
TRBV13	TRBJ2-4	CASSWRTENIQYF
TRBV4-3	TRBJ2-1	CASSQDTDWREKSLDYNEQFF
TRBV27	TRBJ2-1	CASSLIPGAHNEQFF
TRBV5-1	TRBJ2-4	CASSLSQSPLAKNIQYF
TRBV28	TRBJ2-7	CASSLLPGQGHEQYF
TRBV10-2	TRBJ1-5	CASNPTGGVEPQHF
TRBV15	TRBJ2-7	CATSRASDSGFYEQYF
TRBV5-6	TRBJ2-7	CASSLESRTVASGSYEQYF
TRBV24-1	TRBJ2-3	CATTGQAPSDTQYF
TRBV9	TRBJ2-7	CASSYSASAGGLDEQYF
TRBV14	TRBJ2-1	CASSQAIHEQFF